This TCR beta chain was captured in a study of beta chain features in type 1 diabetes. For this clone: The antigen is undetermined.

Every bit of the isolated RNA underwent reverse transcription, so sequencing read expressed TCRB transcripts. Data came from immunoSEQ multiplex PCR; TCRdb stores just in-frame clones and leaves some out. Among approximately 730,000 clones listed, around an eighth were seen once. The V and J ends lost 7 bases and 7 bases, in that order; junction bases with no gene match: 13. Germline loops: CDR1 MGHRA, CDR2 YSYEKL. The CDR3 spans 15 residues. The study's findings and limits: Among patients, naive, central memory and Treg TCRB repertoires appeared more similar than among healthy donors. More deletions and fewer insertions at VDJ junctions were found in patients with type 1 diabetes. Type 1 diabetes patients showed a moderate but significant shortening of TCRB CDR3s in all four CD4+ subsets.

Material for sequencing was naive CD4+ T cells from blood. J is TRBJ1-2 and V is TRBV4-1, with 9 bases identical to TRBD1. The sequence was obtained from a man aged 18 to 30 with type 1 diabetes. CDR3 nucleotide sequence: TGCGCCAGCACCCCAAGCTGGGACAGGGAAAGTGGCTACACCTTC. Translation: CASTPSWDRESGYTF.